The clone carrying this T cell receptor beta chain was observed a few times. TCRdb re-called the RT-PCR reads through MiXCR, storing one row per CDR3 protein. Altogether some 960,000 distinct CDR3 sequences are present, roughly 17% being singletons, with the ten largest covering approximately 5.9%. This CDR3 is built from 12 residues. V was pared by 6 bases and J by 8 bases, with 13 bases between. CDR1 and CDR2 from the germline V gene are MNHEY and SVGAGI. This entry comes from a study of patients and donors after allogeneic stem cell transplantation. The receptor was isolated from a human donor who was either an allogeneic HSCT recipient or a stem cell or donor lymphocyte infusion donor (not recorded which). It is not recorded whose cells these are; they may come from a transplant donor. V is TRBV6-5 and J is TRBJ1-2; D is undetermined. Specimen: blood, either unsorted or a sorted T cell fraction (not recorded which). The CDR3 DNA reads TGTGCCAGCAGAAGACCGGGAGACGGCTACACCTTC. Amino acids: CASRRPGDGYTF.